The 12 T cell receptor beta chains listed next were all sequenced from one sample in a study. TCRdb redid the calling of the RT-PCR reads with MiXCR, one entry per CDR3 protein. The profile shows approximately 720,000 distinct CDR3 sequences, 11% to 15% of them singletons. Sequencing used memory CD4+ T cells from blood. These receptors were collected from a female donor in good health, serving as a healthy control.

This clonotype has just a few counts. This sequence joins TRBV12-3 or TRBV12-4 and TRBJ2-6; no clear D gene. This CDR3 is built from 14 residues. V shed 4 bases and J shed 4 bases, with 8 bases lying between them. CDR3 protein: CASSSLGGANVLTF. In nucleotides, the CDR3 is TGTGCCAGCAGTTCCCTGGGAGGGGCCAACGTCCTGACTTTC.

This chain uses TRBV12-3 or TRBV12-4 with TRBJ1-1; D ambiguous. The CDR3 loop spans 12 amino acids. Trimming took 4 bases from V and 4 from J, leaving 7 bases between them. The CDR3 nucleotides are TGTGCCAGCAGTTCATTGCGCACTGAAGCTTTCTTT. This sequence encodes CASSSLRTEAFF.

The chain uses TRBV10-3 and TRBJ1-2; D is possibly TRBD1 (6 bases). The V end lost 3 bases, the J end lost 8 bases, and 13 bases lay between the germline ends. CDR3 length: 13 amino acids. Germline V gene sequence: CDR1 ENHRY, CDR2 SYGVKD. The chain's CDR3 is CAISEGGMGGYTF. DNA for the CDR3: TGTGCCATCAGTGAAGGGGGAATGGGCGGCTACACCTTC.

At least ten counts were recorded for this clonotype. The gene calls are TRBV30 and TRBJ1-5, with a weak D call TRBD1 (6 bases). Trimming cost V 2 bases and J 5 bases, with 10 bases left between them. This CDR3 spans 13 amino acids. Per the germline V gene, CDR1 is GTSNPN and CDR2 is SVGIG (reference sequence). The CDR3 sequence is CAWSRDTYQPQHF. CDR3 DNA sequence: TGTGCCTGGAGTCGGGACACCTATCAGCCCCAGCATTTT.

V is TRBV5-5 and J is TRBJ2-2; no reliable D call. The CDR3 extends over 15 amino acids. Germline V CDR1 and CDR2: SGHKS, YYEKEE (reference sequence). Trimming cost V 0 bases and J 0 bases, with 6 bases left between them. DNA of the CDR3: TGTGCCAGCAGCTTGGCCCTAACGAACACCGGGGAGCTGTTTTTT. Its translation is CASSLALTNTGELFF. Complete variable domain (other parts from reference TRBV5-5 and TRBJ2-2): DAGVTQSPTHLIKTRGQQVTLRCSPISGHKSVSWYQQVLGQGPQFIFQYYEKEERGRGNFPDRFSARQFPNYSSELNVNALLLGDSALYLCASSLALTNTGELFFGEGSRLTVL.

This clonotype was seen only a few times. V usage is TRBV20-1 and J usage is TRBJ2-1, with 12 bases identical to TRBD2. V trimming: 1 base; J trimming: 4 bases; junction bases outside the gene matches: 8. CDR3 length: 17 amino acids. Germline CDR1 DFQATT, CDR2 SNEGSKA (reference sequence). CDR3 sequence (DNA): TGCAGTGCTAGAGTAGGTCAGGGACTAGCGGGTTACAATGAGCAGTTCTTC. Translating it yields CSARVGQGLAGYNEQFF.

The J gene is TRBJ2-7, the V gene TRBV20-1, with 8 bases matching TRBD2. CDR1 and CDR2 from the germline V gene are DFQATT and SNEGSKA (reference sequence). This CDR3 contains 13 residues. CDR3 protein: CSWAGGDYYEQYF. DNA for the CDR3: TGCAGCTGGGCGGGGGGCGACTACTACGAGCAGTACTTC.

This clonotype was counted only a few times. The V and J genes are TRBV20-1 and TRBJ2-7; 12 bases map to TRBD2. The CDR3 runs to 18 residues. Per germline, CDR1 DFQATT and CDR2 SNEGSKA (reference sequence). J lost 0 bases, V lost 3 bases, and 12 bases had no gene match. The DNA for the CDR3 is TGCAGTGCTAGGTCGACTAGCGGGAGTGGAAGGGGCTCCTACGAGCAGTACTTC. It is translated as CSARSTSGSGRGSYEQYF.

The chain has TRBV20-1 and TRBJ2-7; perhaps TRBD1 as D (6 bases). V dropped 3 bases and J dropped 3 bases, with 12 bases sitting between them. Germline loops: CDR1 DFQATT, CDR2 SNEGSKA (reference sequence). There are 13 residues in the CDR3. The chain's CDR3 is CSASFGTSYEQYF. In DNA form, the CDR3 reads TGCAGTGCTAGTTTCGGGACAAGCTACGAGCAGTACTTC.

This clonotype appeared many times. This chain uses TRBV7-3 with TRBJ2-1, with D hard to call. The length of the CDR3 is 13 residues. V was pared by 1 base and J by 9 bases, with 10 bases between. Germline V gene lookup returns CDR1 SGHTA and CDR2 FQGTGA. The DNA of the CDR3 is TGTGCCAGCAGCTTAAGCTCTAGAGGTGAGCAGTTCTTC. It translates to CASSLSSRGEQFF.

This rearrangement joins TRBV12-3 or TRBV12-4 to TRBJ2-7, with D unresolved. This CDR3 comprises 14 residues. V dropped 7 bases and J dropped 2 bases, with 15 bases sitting between them. The CDR3 DNA is TGTGCCAGCACCGGCGGCCGACGAGCCTACGAGCAGTACTTC. Encoded protein: CASTGGRRAYEQYF.

This clonotype was counted between two and nine times. V gene TRBV6-5 combines with J gene TRBJ2-7, with D perhaps matching TRBD1 or TRBD2 (5 bases each). The CDR3 covers 14 residues. Germline V gene lookup returns CDR1 MNHEY and CDR2 SVGAGI. V shed 5 bases and J shed 3 bases, with 14 bases lying between them. In DNA, the CDR3 is TGTGCCAGCAGTCTCCGGGACGGAAACTACGAGCAGTACTTC. Amino acids: CASSLRDGNYEQYF.